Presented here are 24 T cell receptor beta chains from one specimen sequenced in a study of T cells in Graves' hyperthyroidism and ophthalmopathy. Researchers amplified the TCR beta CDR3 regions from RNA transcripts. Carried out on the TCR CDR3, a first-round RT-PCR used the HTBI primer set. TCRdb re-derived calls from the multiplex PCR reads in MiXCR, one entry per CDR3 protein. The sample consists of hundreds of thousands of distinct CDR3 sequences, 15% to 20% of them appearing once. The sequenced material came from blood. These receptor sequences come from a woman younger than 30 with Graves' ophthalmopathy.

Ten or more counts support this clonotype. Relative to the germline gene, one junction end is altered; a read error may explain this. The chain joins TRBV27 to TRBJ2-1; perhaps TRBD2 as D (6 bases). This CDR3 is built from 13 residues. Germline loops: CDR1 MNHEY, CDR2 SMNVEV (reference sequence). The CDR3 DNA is TGTGCCAGCAGCTTATCGGGGGACAATGAGCAGTTCTTC. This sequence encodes CASSLSGDNEQFF.

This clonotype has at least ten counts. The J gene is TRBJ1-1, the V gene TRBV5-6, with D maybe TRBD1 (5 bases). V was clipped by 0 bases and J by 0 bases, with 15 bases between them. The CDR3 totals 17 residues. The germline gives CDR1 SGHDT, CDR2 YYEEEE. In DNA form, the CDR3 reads TGTGCCAGCAGCTTGGAGGGCGAGGGGTTCTTGAACACTGAAGCTTTCTTT. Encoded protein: CASSLEGEGFLNTEAFF.

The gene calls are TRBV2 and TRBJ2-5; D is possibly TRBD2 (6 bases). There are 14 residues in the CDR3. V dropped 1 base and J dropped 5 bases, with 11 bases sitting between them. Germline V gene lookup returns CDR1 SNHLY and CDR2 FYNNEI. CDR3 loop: CASSEVYGTETQYF. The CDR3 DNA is TGTGCCAGCAGTGAAGTTTATGGGACTGAGACCCAGTACTTC.

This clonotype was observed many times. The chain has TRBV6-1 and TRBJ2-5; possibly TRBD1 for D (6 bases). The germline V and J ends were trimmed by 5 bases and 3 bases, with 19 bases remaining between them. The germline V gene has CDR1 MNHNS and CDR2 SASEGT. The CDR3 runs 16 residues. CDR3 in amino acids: CASSQGTPLGEETQYF. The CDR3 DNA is TGTGCCAGCAGTCAAGGGACACCCCTAGGCGAAGAGACCCAGTACTTC.

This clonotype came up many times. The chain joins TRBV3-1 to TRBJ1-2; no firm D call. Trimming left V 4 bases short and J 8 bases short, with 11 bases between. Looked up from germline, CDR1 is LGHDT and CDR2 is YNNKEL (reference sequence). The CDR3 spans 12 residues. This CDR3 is CASSPRFGGYTF. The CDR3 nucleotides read TGTGCCAGCAGCCCCCGGTTTGGGGGCTACACCTTC. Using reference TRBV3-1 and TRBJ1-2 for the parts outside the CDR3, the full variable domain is DTAVSQTPKYLVTQMGNDKSIKCEQNLGHDTMYWYKQDSKKFLKIMFSYNNKELIINETVPNRFSPKSPDKAHLNLHINSLELGDSAVYFCASSPRFGGYTFGSGTRLTVV.

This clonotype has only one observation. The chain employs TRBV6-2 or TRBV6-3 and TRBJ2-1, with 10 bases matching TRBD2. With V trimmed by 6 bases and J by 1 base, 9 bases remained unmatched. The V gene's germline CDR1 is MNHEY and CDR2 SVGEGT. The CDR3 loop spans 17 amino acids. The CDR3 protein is CASSQGLAERSYNEQFF. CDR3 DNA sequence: TGTGCCAGCAGCCAAGGACTAGCGGAGCGGTCCTACAATGAGCAGTTCTTC.

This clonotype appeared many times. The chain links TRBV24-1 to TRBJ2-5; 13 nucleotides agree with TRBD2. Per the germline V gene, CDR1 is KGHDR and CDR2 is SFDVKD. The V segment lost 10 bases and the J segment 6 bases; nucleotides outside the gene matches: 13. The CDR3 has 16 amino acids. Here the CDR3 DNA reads TGTGCCACAACGTATGGGACTAGCGGGACGCCACAGACCCAGTACTTC. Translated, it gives CATTYGTSGTPQTQYF.

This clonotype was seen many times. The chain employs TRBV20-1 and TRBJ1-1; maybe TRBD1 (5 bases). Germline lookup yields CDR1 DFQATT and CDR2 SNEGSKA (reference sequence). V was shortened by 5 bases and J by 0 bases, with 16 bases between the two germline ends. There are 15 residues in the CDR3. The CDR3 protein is CSAQALGGMNTEAFF. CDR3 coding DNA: TGCAGTGCTCAGGCACTGGGGGGGATGAACACTGAAGCTTTCTTT.

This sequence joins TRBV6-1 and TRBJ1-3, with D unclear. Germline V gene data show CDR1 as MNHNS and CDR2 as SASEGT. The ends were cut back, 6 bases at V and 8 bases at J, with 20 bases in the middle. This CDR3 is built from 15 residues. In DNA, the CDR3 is TGTGCCAGCAGGCCGCAAGGCCCCTCCGGGGACACCATATATTTT. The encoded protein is CASRPQGPSGDTIYF.

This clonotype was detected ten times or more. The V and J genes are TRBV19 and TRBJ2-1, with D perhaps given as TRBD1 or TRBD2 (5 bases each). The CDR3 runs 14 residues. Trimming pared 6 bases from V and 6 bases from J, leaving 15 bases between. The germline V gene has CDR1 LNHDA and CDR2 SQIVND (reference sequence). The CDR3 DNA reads TGTGCCAGTAGATCCACGGGACGCGGCAATGAGCAGTTCTTC. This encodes CASRSTGRGNEQFF.

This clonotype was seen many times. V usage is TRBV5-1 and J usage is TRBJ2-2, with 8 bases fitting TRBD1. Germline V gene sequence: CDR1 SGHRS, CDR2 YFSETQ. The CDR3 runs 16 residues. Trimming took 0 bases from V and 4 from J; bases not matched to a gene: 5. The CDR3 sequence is CASSLAPTGATGELFF. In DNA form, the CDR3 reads TGCGCCAGCAGCTTGGCTCCGACAGGGGCCACCGGGGAGCTGTTTTTT. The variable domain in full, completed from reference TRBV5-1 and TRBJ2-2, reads KAGVTQTPRYLIKTRGQQVTLSCSPISGHRSVSWYQQTPGQGLQFLFEYFSETQRNKGNFPGRFSGRQFSNSRSEMNVSTLELGDSALYLCASSLAPTGATGELFFGEGSRLTVL.

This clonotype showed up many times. Here the CDR3 DNA reads TGTGCCAGCAGCTCCCGCTCGGACGGGGTTAATGAAAAACTGTTTTTT. Residues: CASSSRSDGVNEKLFF. The chain combines TRBV7-9 with TRBJ1-4; D unclear. V dropped 4 bases and J dropped 4 bases, with 16 bases sitting between them. Looked up from germline, CDR1 is SEHNR and CDR2 is FQNEAQ (reference sequence). This CDR3 region has 16 residues.

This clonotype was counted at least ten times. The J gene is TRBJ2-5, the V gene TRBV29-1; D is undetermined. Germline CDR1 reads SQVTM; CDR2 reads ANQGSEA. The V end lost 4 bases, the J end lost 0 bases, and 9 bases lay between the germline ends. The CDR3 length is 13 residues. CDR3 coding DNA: TGCAGCGTTGTAGGCTCGTACCAAGAGACCCAGTACTTC. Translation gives CSVVGSYQETQYF.

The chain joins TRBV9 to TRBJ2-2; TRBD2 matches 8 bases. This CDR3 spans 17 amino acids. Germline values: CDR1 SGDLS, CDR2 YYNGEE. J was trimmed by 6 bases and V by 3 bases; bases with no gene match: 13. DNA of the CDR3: TGTGCCAGCAGCGCTCAGTCGGGGGGGGCCTATCCCGGGGAGCTGTTTTTT. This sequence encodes CASSAQSGGAYPGELFF.

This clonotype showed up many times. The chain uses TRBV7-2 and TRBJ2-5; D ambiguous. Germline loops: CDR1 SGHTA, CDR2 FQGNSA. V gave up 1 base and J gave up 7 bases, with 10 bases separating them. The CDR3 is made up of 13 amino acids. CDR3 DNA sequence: TGTGCCAGCAGCTTAGATCAAATCTGGACCCAGTACTTC. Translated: CASSLDQIWTQYF.

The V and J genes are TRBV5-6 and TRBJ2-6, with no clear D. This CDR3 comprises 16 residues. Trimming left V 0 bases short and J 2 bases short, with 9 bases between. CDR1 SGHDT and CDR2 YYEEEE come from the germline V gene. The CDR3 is CASSLAGEAGANVLTF. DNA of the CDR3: TGTGCCAGCAGCTTGGCCGGTGAGGCTGGGGCCAACGTCCTGACTTTC.

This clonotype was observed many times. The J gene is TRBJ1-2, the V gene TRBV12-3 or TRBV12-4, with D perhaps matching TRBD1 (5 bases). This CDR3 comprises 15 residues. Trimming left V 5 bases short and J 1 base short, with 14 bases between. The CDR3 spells CASSPSAGFNYGYTF. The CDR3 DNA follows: TGTGCCAGCAGTCCCTCGGCAGGGTTTAACTATGGCTACACCTTC.

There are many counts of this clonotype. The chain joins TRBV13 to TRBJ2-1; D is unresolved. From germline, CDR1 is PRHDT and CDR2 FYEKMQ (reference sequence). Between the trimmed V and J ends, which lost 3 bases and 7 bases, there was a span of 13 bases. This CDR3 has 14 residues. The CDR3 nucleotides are TGTGCCAGCAGCTTTGGACGGCGCGAGAATGAGCAGTTCTTC. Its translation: CASSFGRRENEQFF.

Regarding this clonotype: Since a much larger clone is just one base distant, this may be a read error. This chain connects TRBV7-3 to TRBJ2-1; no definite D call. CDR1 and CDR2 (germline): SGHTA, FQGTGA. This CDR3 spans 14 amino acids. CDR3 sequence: CAGSLSQLYNEQFF. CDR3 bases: TGTGCCGGCAGCTTAAGTCAGCTATACAATGAGCAGTTCTTC.

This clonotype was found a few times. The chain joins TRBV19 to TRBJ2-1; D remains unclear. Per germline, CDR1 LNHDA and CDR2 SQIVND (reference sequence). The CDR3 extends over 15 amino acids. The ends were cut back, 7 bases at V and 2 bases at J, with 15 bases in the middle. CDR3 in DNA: TGTGCCAGTACTTTGGACGGCTCAGCCTACAATGAGCAGTTCTTC. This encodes CASTLDGSAYNEQFF. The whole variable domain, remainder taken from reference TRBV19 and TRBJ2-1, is DGGITQSPKYLFRKEGQNVTLSCEQNLNHDAMYWYRQDPGQGLRLIYYSQIVNDFQKGDIAEGYSVSREKKESFPLTVTSAQKNPTAFYLCASTLDGSAYNEQFFGPGTRLTVL.

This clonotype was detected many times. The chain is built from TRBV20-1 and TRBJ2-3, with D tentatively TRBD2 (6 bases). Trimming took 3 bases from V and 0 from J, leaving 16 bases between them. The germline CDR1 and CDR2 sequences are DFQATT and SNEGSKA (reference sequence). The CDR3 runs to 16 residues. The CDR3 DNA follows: TGCAGTGCTAGGCTCCGAGCGGGTACTAGCACAGATACGCAGTATTTT. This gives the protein CSARLRAGTSTDTQYF.

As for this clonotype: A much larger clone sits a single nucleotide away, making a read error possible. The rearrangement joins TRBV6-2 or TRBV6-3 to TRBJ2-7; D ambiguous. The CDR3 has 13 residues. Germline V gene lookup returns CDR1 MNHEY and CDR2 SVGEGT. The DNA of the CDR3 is TGTGCCAGCAGTCGATCAGGATCCTACGGGCAGTACTTC. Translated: CASSRSGSYGQYF.

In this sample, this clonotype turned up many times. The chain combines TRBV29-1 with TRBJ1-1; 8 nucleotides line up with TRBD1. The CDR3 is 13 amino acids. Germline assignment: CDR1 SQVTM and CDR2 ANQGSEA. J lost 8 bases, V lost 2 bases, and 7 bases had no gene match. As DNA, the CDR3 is TGCAGCGTTGAAATGGGACAGGACGCAGAAGCTTTCTTT. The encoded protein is CSVEMGQDAEAFF.

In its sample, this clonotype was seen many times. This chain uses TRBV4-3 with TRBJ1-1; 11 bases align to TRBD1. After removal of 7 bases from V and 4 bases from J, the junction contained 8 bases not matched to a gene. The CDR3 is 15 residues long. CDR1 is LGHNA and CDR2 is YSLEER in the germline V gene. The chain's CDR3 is CASTTDRGRSTEAFF. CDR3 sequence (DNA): TGCGCCAGCACCACGGACAGGGGGCGCAGCACTGAAGCTTTCTTT.